The present T cell receptor (beta chain) was sequenced within a study of cytomegalovirus exposure and HLA in healthy donors. As to this clone: Its antigen is as yet unknown.

General study results and limits: Available immune exposure information was restricted to CMV serostatus only. Earlier findings revealed that most TCR beta V segments proved productive either about 87% or about 30% of the time.

Germline loops: CDR1 SNHLY, CDR2 FYNNEI. With 1 base clipped from V and 3 bases from J, the junction kept 0 bases outside the gene matches. The CDR3 length is 15 residues. The PCR contained 60 Vbeta and 13 Jbeta primers. Produced via immunoSEQ multiplex PCR; TCRdb's table is partial and in-frame only. The sample lists some 130,000 clones, about two thirds occurring once. The clonotype originates from a man in his fifties or sixties in good health and CMV-seropositive. V gene TRBV2 combines with J gene TRBJ2-1; 10 bases match TRBD2. The sequenced sample was PBMCs. CDR3 nucleotides: TGTGCCAGCAGTGAAGGGACTAGCGGCTACAATGAGCAGTTCTTC. Protein sequence: CASSEGTSGYNEQFF.